This paragraph covers one T cell receptor beta chain sequence. This receptor's antigen is unknown. No base qualities exist here, and no much larger clone lies one base off it. The data stem from a study of blood T cells in healthy people across ages (dated by TCRdb to between 2014 and 2017). Regarding the complete study: In model experiments, template switching captured about one uniquely barcoded TCR beta cDNA molecule for every two T cells. Using the same blood draw, the study looked at two additional independent replicas of 1 million unique cDNA reads for two donors, one aged 18 to 30 and the other aged 80 or older. Age-related changes in TCR beta repertoire diversity were measured in the study by deep sequencing normalized with unique cDNA molecular identifiers. Four age groups were formed from the donors: young (average about 15 years), middle-aged (less than 40), aged (over 55) and long-lived (more than 75).

Based on the germline V gene, the CDR1 and CDR2 sequences are SQVTM and ANQGSEA. From cysteine to phenylalanine, the CDR3 is 13 amino acids long. The retained sequence is limited to the CDR3, 39 bases, with the frame set at the first base. The trim is 4 bases for V and 0 bases for J, with a gap of 9 bases between the germline ends. The paper's findings and limits, for the study overall: Donor CMV infection status was unknown, potentially confounding age-related changes in expanded clonotypes. Observed TCR beta diversity per million T cells fell roughly linearly with age, and a significant reduction was already apparent by age around 40. Since profiling was done on bulk unsorted PBMCs, naive and antigen-experienced compartments could not be conclusively compared. Compared with the aged group, the long-lived group had more naive CD4+ T cells, fewer expanded clones and increased TCR diversity, suggesting age selection. Estimates of total diversity based on one million sequenced T cells were regarded as lower bounds and as underestimates. Observed TCR beta diversity correlated strongly with the percentage of naive T cells measured by flow cytometry.

Systemically healthy Caucasian individuals from Russia, 39 in total and aged roughly 6 to 100 years, were included as donors. Roughly 10 milliliters of peripheral blood were collected from each donor into EDTA-treated Vacutainer tubes. PBMCs were isolated by Ficoll-Paque density-gradient centrifugation, with at least 6 million obtained per sample. Total RNA, at least 5.5 micrograms per sample, was extracted from PBMCs with Trizol reagent. For every donor, an aliquot of PBMCs went through flow cytometry to measure the percentages of naive CD45RAhigh/CD27high T cells. Libraries were prepared through 5' RACE. Sequencing took place on an Illumina HiSeq 2500. A second roughly 7 to 11 cycle PCR used a sample-barcoded 5' primer and a J-beta primer mix. A template-switch 5' adaptor carrying 12 random nucleotides introduced a unique molecular identifier onto each TCR beta cDNA molecule. Each sample yielded at least 3 million CDR3-containing paired-end reads. First-strand cDNA synthesis was performed from all RNA using the Mint cDNA synthesis kit, with priming by a TRBC-specific oligonucleotide. All cDNA was treated with uracil-DNA glycosylase and then went through a first 18-cycle PCR with the universal primers M1SS and BC2_uni_R. In the source study's methods: For normalization, 1 million high-quality reads were randomly selected from each sample, with every read carrying a distinct molecular identifier. Instead of being binned into consensus sequences, reads that shared molecular identifiers were thrown out. MiTCR, set to a Q25 quality threshold and the strictest error-elimination algorithm, was used for CDR3 identification, clonotype clustering and error correction. A nonparametric unseen species model using Euler transformation provided a lower-bound estimate of total TCR beta diversity. TCRdb redid the processing of the public reads, applying fastp at Q25 and MiXCR, and retained in-frame beta chains. Rows merge per CDR3 protein into single entries with the most common DNA and genes. The authors' filters were not applied to this entry. Across this sample there are roughly 1 million distinct CDR3 sequences, with approximately 26% seen only once. The leading ten clones occupy less than 0.85% of the sample.

This sample was also put to use in a study of T cells of mothers and their children. As that second study puts it: Nine systemically healthy Caucasian individuals served as donors, namely three mothers together with their six children. cDNA synthesis used all of the extracted RNA, with about 1.5 ug of RNA in each 15 ul reaction. In the second PCR, sample barcodes and 2-4 random nucleotides were introduced via the M1S primer. Each mother yielded over 9.5 million TCR beta CDR3 reads and each child roughly 3.1 million reads. Thymic selection similarly shapes TCR recombination output in related and unrelated pairs, with minor effect from inherited differences. Related mother-child pairs always showed normalized repertoire overlap that was slightly higher than in unrelated mother-child pairs, though the difference was never significant. Persistent microchimeric T cell clones were not detected, at a sensitivity of about 100 clones per million clonotypes. Deep NGS was used in the study to compare the TCR beta repertoires of mothers and children and to look for features that separate related mother-child pairs from unrelated individuals. Mothers averaged roughly 40 +/- 4 years of age and children averaged around 10 +/- 4 years. Libraries were sequenced on Illumina HiSeq 2000 with 100+100 nt paired-end reads after adapter ligation with NEBNext reagents. To avoid cross-contamination, the mother libraries and the child libraries were prepared a month apart and sequenced in separate runs. Each donor had between roughly 450,000 and 2,100,000 distinct TCR beta clonotypes identified. Naive TCR beta clonotypes were estimated from low-frequency clonotypes matched to each donor's FACS-determined naive share, without sorting.

The chain employs TRBV29-1 and TRBJ1-1; the D gene is unclear. Sequenced material: blood. The receptor was isolated from a girl aged 2 to 10 in good health. The nucleotide sequence is given as TGCAGCGTTGCTCCTCTCATGAACACTGAAGCTTTCTTT. Its protein reads: CSVAPLMNTEAFF.